Sequencing of this T cell receptor beta chain was carried out in a study of OX40 agonist ivuxolimab in advanced cancers. Measured with immunoSEQ multiplex PCR; TCRdb has only the in-frame clones, and not every one. The sample lists over 50,000 clones, roughly 84% occurring once. The CDR3 contains 13 residues. CDR1 SEHNR and CDR2 FQNEAQ come from the germline V gene (reference sequence). V was clipped by 5 bases and J by 5 bases, with 13 bases between them. The clonotype was recovered from an adult with an advanced solid tumor such as melanoma, head and neck, liver or kidney cancer. The specimen was CD4+ or CD8+ T cells sorted from blood, collected in a trial of the OX40 agonist ivuxolimab. The chain couples TRBV7-9 to TRBJ2-7; TRBD1 or TRBD2 may be the D gene (5 bases each). The CDR3 spells CASSPWGSHEQYF. DNA of the CDR3: TGTGCCAGCAGCCCTTGGGGGTCCCACGAGCAGTACTTC.